This T cell receptor beta chain is drawn from a study of shared clonotypes between healthy human individuals. A deep-level run was used for the assay. Sequenced by immunoSEQ multiplex PCR; TCRdb stores in-frame clones only, minus some. The sample contains around 180,000 clones, about 93% of which appear only once. Per the germline V gene, CDR1 is SGHTA and CDR2 is FQGNSA. The CDR3 contains 15 residues. Trimming pared 1 base from V and 1 base from J, leaving 10 bases between. The receptor's source is a woman aged 25 to 39 in good health. The chain combines TRBV7-2 with TRBJ1-2; D not resolved. The sample taken for sequencing was naive CD4+ T cells sorted from blood. The subset: CD45RA+ positively selected. The DNA of the CDR3 is TGTGCCAGCAGCTTAGTGTCGCCAAATAACTATGGCTACACCTTC. Translated, it gives CASSLVSPNNYGYTF.